The clone carrying this T cell receptor (beta chain) occurred a few times. Its antigen is unidentified. TCRdb analysed the RT-PCR reads with MiXCR anew, one entry per CDR3 protein. This sample has about 780,000 distinct CDR3 sequences; roughly 18% occur once, and the top ten carry approximately 11%. Germline V gene sequence: CDR1 SGHTA, CDR2 FQGNSA. The CDR3 loop spans 15 amino acids. Trimming removed 2 bases from V and 0 bases from J, with 11 bases in between. This sample was included in a study of response to subunit inactivated influenza vaccine. General observations from the study: Authors suggested that a seasonal influenza vaccination recruits few new T cells each time.

This chain joins TRBV7-2 and TRBJ2-7; D gene ambiguous. The sequencing used PBMCs from blood, collected 5 days after vaccination. The sequence was obtained from a man aged 50 to 59 who received an inactivated influenza vaccine. The CDR3, as DNA: TGTGCCAGCAGCTTATACGGTCGGAACTCCTACGAGCAGTACTTC. Encoded protein: CASSLYGRNSYEQYF.